This is a list of T cell receptor beta chains from one sample in a study of PD-1 blockade in classical Hodgkin lymphoma. The repertoire was sequenced with immunoSEQ multiplex PCR; TCRdb's copy has only in-frame clones and lacks some. The sample has almost 95,000 clones, 83% seen once. The sample consisted of peripheral blood mononuclear cells (PBMCs), taken before the fourth cycle of nivolumab. These receptors came from a human donor with classical Hodgkin lymphoma. The CDR3 runs from the conserved cysteine through the conserved F or W.

TRBJ1-2	TRBV5-4	CASSGAAYGYTF
TRBJ2-3	TRBV7-3	CASSFRDRTDTQYF
TRBJ2-3	TRBV10-3	CAISNTDTQYF
TRBJ1-2	TRBV11-2	CASSLDPGQGYGYTF
TRBJ1-1	TRBV2	CASSETGWSTEAFF
TRBJ2-1	TRBV9	CASSRLLTSGNNEQFF
TRBJ1-1	TRBV7-9	CASSPDWRGRADAFF
TRBJ1-2	TRBV30	CAWSGAELLSMTF
TRBJ1-3	TRBV19	CASGTGEFSGNTIYF
TRBJ2-1	TRBV6-5	CASSSLGSSYNEQFF
TRBJ1-4	TRBV5-4	CASSPDRASEKLFF
TRBJ1-2	TRBV27	CASNLRGGASGYTF
TRBJ2-3	TRBV18	CATPDRPHTYTDTQYF
TRBJ1-2	TRBV9	CASSATGGHGYTF
TRBJ1-2	TRBV29-1	CSVGGNYGYTF
TRBJ2-7	TRBV27	CASSFRILYEQYF
TRBJ2-7	TRBV29-1	CSVKDGSYEQYF
TRBJ1-2	TRBV27	CASSSAADGYGYTF
TRBJ2-1	TRBV4-1	CASSPRGGTGYTNEQFF